This T cell receptor (beta chain) was profiled in a study of memory CD4+ T cells and cytomegalovirus serostatus. Single viable CD3+CD4+CD8-CD45RO+ cells were sorted as the memory CD4+ T cells. CDR1 SGHDN and CDR2 FVKESK come from the germline V gene. The CDR3 spans 13 residues. Repertoires were generated with immunoSEQ multiplex PCR, while TCRdb's copy carries only in-frame clones and drops some. The sample has around 50,000 clones, about 73% seen once; the top ten hold 0.5% to 0.7%. A note on this clone: One junction end disagrees with the germline gene, perhaps due to a read error.

The chain has TRBV14 and TRBJ2-7; D possibly matches TRBD1 or TRBD2 (5 bases each). Sequenced material: memory CD4+ T cells from blood. This clonotype was obtained from an adult in good health and CMV-seronegative. CDR3 sequence: CASSQSPGRTKHF. The CDR3 bases are TGTGCCAGCAGCCAGTCACCGGGACGGACGAAACACTTC.